This T cell receptor (beta chain) was captured by sequencing in a study of Graves' ophthalmopathy and Graves' hyperthyroidism. Germline CDR1 MNHNS, CDR2 SASEGT. This CDR3 is built from 13 residues. As concerns this clonotype: One end of the junction does not line up with germline, which may come from a read error.

Orbital computed tomography and thyroid ultrasound, along with TRAb, serum thyroxine and clinical symptoms, underpinned diagnosis. The TCR beta CDR3 regions underwent amplification from RNA transcripts. An initial RT-PCR round employing HTBI primers preceded a second-round multiplex PCR. TCRdb called the multiplex PCR reads again in MiXCR, with one record for every CDR3 protein. Altogether approximately 500,000 distinct CDR3 sequences are present, 14% being singletons, with the ten largest covering 9.8%. This receptor was identified in a woman in her twenties or thirties with Graves' ophthalmopathy. The specimen sequenced was blood. The chain couples TRBV6-1 to TRBJ2-2, with D perhaps matching TRBD2 (7 bases). CDR3 loop: CAARGADTGELWF. The CDR3 DNA follows: TGTGCCGCCCGGGGGGCCGACACCGGGGAGCTGTGGTTT.